This TCR beta chain was profiled in a study of T cells in Graves' hyperthyroidism and ophthalmopathy. Researchers amplified the TCR beta CDR3 regions from RNA transcripts. The HTBI primer set drove a first-round RT-PCR of the TCR CDR3. TCRdb passed the multiplex PCR reads through MiXCR, listing each CDR3 protein once. This sample carries fewer than 700,000 distinct CDR3 sequences, under 20% of them seen once, and the ten largest clones take less than 4.5%. Germline V gene data show CDR1 as SEHNR and CDR2 as FQNEAQ (reference sequence). The CDR3 is 15 residues long. V lost 2 bases, J lost 5 bases, and 13 bases lay in between.

The chain carries TRBV7-9 and TRBJ2-1, with D uncertain. Sequenced sample: blood. This receptor was identified in a woman aged 25 to 39 with Graves' hyperthyroidism. The CDR3 coding sequence is TGTGCCAGCAGCTTAACTCCGGGTTTTAACAATGAGCAGTTCTTC. Amino acid sequence: CASSLTPGFNNEQFF.